The 32 T cell receptor beta chains below were found in one sample sequenced in a study of cytomegalovirus exposure and HLA in healthy donors. The study ran its PCR with 60 Vbeta and 13 Jbeta primers. Libraries were prepared by immunoSEQ multiplex PCR; TCRdb keeps only in-frame clonotypes and omits some of them. The sample holds about 270,000 clones, under 80% seen once. The sequenced sample was PBMCs. The receptors were sampled from a female donor in good health and CMV-seronegative.

As to this clone: Other DNA sequences from this sample encode an identical CDR3 as well. The chain joins TRBV6-6 to TRBJ2-7, with a weak D call TRBD2 (7 bases). Germline CDR1 reads MNHNY; CDR2 reads SVGAGI (reference sequence). V was clipped by 0 bases and J by 0 bases, with 12 bases between them. There are 16 residues in the CDR3. The CDR3 loop reads CASSYSGGTSSYEQYF. CDR3 DNA: TGTGCCAGCAGTTACTCGGGAGGGACAAGCTCCTACGAGCAGTACTTC.

Only one count was recorded for this clone. The genes are TRBV5-1 and TRBJ2-1, with D perhaps TRBD2 (6 bases). CDR3 size: 16 residues. The V end lost 4 bases, the J end lost 6 bases, and 20 bases lay between the germline ends. Germline V lookup: CDR1 SGHRS, CDR2 YFSETQ. CDR3 nucleotides: TGCGCCAGCAGCATCAGAGGTAGTGGGAGGATCAATGAGCAGTTCTTC. This gives the protein CASSIRGSGRINEQFF. Looking up the rest from reference TRBV5-1 and TRBJ2-1 gives the full variable domain: KAGVTQTPRYLIKTRGQQVTLSCSPISGHRSVSWYQQTPGQGLQFLFEYFSETQRNKGNFPGRFSGRQFSNSRSEMNVSTLELGDSALYLCASSIRGSGRINEQFFGPGTRLTVL.

This clone has only one observation. CDR3 in DNA: TGTGCCACCAGCAGCCAGTCCGTTACAGGGGGAGGGCAGCCCCAGCATTTT. Translating it yields CATSSQSVTGGGQPQHF. The chain uses TRBV15 and TRBJ1-5, with 8 bases identical to TRBD1. Trimming at V came to 3 bases and at J to 7 bases, leaving 14 bases not matched to a gene. Germline V gives CDR1 LNHNV, CDR2 YYDKDF (reference sequence). The CDR3 is 17 residues long.

This sequence joins TRBV27 and TRBJ1-2, with D perhaps matching TRBD1 (6 bases). With 4 bases removed from V and 2 bases from J, the gap between germline ends came to 11 bases. The CDR3 length is 14 residues. The germline V gene encodes CDR1 MNHEY and CDR2 SMNVEV (reference sequence). The CDR3 DNA sequence: TGTGCCAGCAGTTCTATCGGACAGAACTATGGCTACACCTTC. The encoded protein is CASSSIGQNYGYTF.

This chain uses TRBV5-4 with TRBJ2-7; 8 nucleotides align to TRBD1. V shed 4 bases, J shed 4 bases, and the junction held 10 bases outside the gene matches. Germline V gene data show CDR1 as SGHNT and CDR2 as YYREEE (reference sequence). This CDR3 is built from 15 residues. CDR3 nucleotides: TGTGCCAGCAGCGCCACCAGGGGGCTCCTTTACGAGCAGTACTTC. It is translated as CASSATRGLLYEQYF.

The genes are TRBV29-1 and TRBJ1-2; TRBD1 might be the D (5 bases). With 8 bases removed from V and 7 bases from J, the gap between germline ends came to 20 bases. Per the germline V gene, CDR1 is SQVTM and CDR2 is ANQGSEA. The CDR3 has 13 amino acids. Here the CDR3 reads CSPPGYGGTGYTF. The CDR3 DNA reads as TGCAGCCCCCCGGGGTATGGCGGGACTGGCTACACCTTC.

The V and J genes are TRBV14 and TRBJ2-1; tentatively, D is TRBD2 (6 bases). Germline lookup yields CDR1 SGHDN and CDR2 FVKESK. The V end lost 0 bases, the J end lost 5 bases, and 17 bases lay between the germline ends. There are 17 residues in the CDR3. CDR3 DNA sequence: TGTGCCAGCAGCCAAGAGGGGGACTCCTACGGGGACAATGAGCAGTTCTTC. Translated, it gives CASSQEGDSYGDNEQFF.

This clone was recorded a few times. The chain employs TRBV27 and TRBJ2-2; 7 nucleotides agree with TRBD2. The CDR3 has 15 amino acids. Germline V CDR1 and CDR2: MNHEY, SMNVEV (reference sequence). With 3 bases clipped from V and 0 bases from J, the junction kept 1 base outside the gene matches. The DNA of the CDR3 is TGTGCCAGCAGTTTGAGCGGGACGAACACCGGGGAGCTGTTTTTT. This codes for CASSLSGTNTGELFF.

This clone was detected only a few times. This chain uses TRBV7-9 with TRBJ1-1; 7 bases are a match to TRBD1. V was pared by 2 bases and J by 1 base, with 16 bases of the junction left unmatched. The CDR3 runs 19 residues. CDR1 SEHNR and CDR2 FQNEAQ come from the germline V gene (reference sequence). CDR3 region: CASSLYKSAAGQKNTEAFF. The CDR3 region has the DNA TGTGCCAGCAGCTTATATAAGTCGGCCGCGGGACAGAAGAACACTGAAGCTTTCTTT.

This chain joins TRBV5-1 and TRBJ2-1; TRBD2 matches at 11 bases. Germline lookup yields CDR1 SGHRS and CDR2 YFSETQ. The junction had 15 bases not matched to a gene; V was cut back by 4 bases and J by 9 bases. CDR3 length equals 17 residues. CDR3 bases: TGCGCCAGCAGCCTAACTAGCGGGAGTTTGGGGGTAGGTGAGCAGTTCTTC. Its protein is CASSLTSGSLGVGEQFF.

The chain uses TRBV27 and TRBJ2-1; 7 bases line up with TRBD1. Germline V gives CDR1 MNHEY, CDR2 SMNVEV (reference sequence). This CDR3 spans 15 amino acids. With V trimmed by 6 bases and J by 7 bases, 12 bases remained unmatched. DNA for the CDR3: TGTGCCAGCAGAACCCCAATGGGCAGGGGGAATGAGCAGTTCTTC. Encoded protein: CASRTPMGRGNEQFF.

The chain couples TRBV30 to TRBJ1-3; TRBD1 is a possible D gene (6 bases). This CDR3 contains 15 residues. The germline gives CDR1 GTSNPN, CDR2 SVGIG (reference sequence). V was trimmed by 0 bases and J by 8 bases, leaving 17 bases between them. The CDR3 nucleotides are TGTGCCTGGAGTGTTGGGGGGGCAGGGCTGGACACCATATATTTT. Its translation is CAWSVGGAGLDTIYF.

This chain uses TRBV30 with TRBJ2-1, with 11 bases that match TRBD2. The CDR3 runs to 18 residues. The germline V gene has CDR1 GTSNPN and CDR2 SVGIG (reference sequence). The V and J ends lost 1 base and 0 bases, in that order; junction bases with no gene match: 8. The CDR3 spells CAWSGSSGRQGSYNEQFF. The DNA of the CDR3 is TGTGCCTGGAGTGGGTCTAGCGGGAGGCAAGGCTCCTACAATGAGCAGTTCTTC.

This clone was counted between two and nine times. The chain links TRBV2 to TRBJ2-7; TRBD1 matches at 12 bases. This CDR3 region has 13 residues. Germline assignment: CDR1 SNHLY and CDR2 FYNNEI. V dropped 8 bases and J dropped 6; count of bases not matched to a gene: 5. This CDR3 reads CASEGQGAVEQYF. The CDR3 coding sequence is TGTGCCAGCGAGGGACAGGGGGCCGTCGAGCAGTACTTC.

J is TRBJ2-7 and V is TRBV10-1; tentative D call: TRBD1 (5 bases). Germline values: CDR1 WNHNN, CDR2 SYGVQD (reference sequence). The CDR3 covers 15 residues. The V end was cut by 2 bases, the J end by 2 bases, with 13 bases between. CDR3: CASSENPDNPYEQYF. The CDR3 nucleotides read TGCGCCAGCAGTGAGAATCCGGACAACCCCTACGAGCAGTACTTC.

This clone was detected only once. This chain links TRBV5-1 with TRBJ2-7; TRBD2 matches at 10 bases. In germline, CDR1 is SGHRS, CDR2 YFSETQ. The V and J ends lost 4 bases and 6 bases, in that order; junction bases with no gene match: 16. The CDR3 spans 17 residues. The CDR3 protein is CASSQRTSGPPFREQYF. In DNA, the CDR3 is TGCGCCAGCAGCCAACGGACTAGCGGACCTCCCTTCCGCGAGCAGTACTTC.

The V and J genes are TRBV6-1 and TRBJ2-6; 10 positions agree with TRBD2. This CDR3 is 20 amino acids long. Looked up from germline, CDR1 is MNHNS and CDR2 is SASEGT. V shed 2 bases and J 0 bases; nucleotides not matched to a gene: 10. This chain's CDR3 is CASSESSLAGVFSGANVLTF. The DNA of the CDR3 is TGTGCCAGCAGTGAATCGTCCCTAGCGGGAGTCTTCTCTGGGGCCAACGTCCTGACTTTC.

The rearrangement links TRBV9 to TRBJ2-1, with D maybe TRBD2 (5 bases). In germline, CDR1 is SGDLS, CDR2 YYNGEE. The CDR3 sequence is 16 residues long. The V gene lost 0 bases and the J gene lost 6 bases, with 16 bases spanning the gap. The CDR3 loop reads CASSVVASGGINEQFF. The CDR3, as DNA: TGTGCCAGCAGCGTAGTAGCCAGCGGAGGAATCAATGAGCAGTTCTTC. Based on the CDR3 plus reference TRBV9 and TRBJ2-1, the full variable domain is DSGVTQTPKHLITATGQRVTLRCSPRSGDLSVYWYQQSLDQGLQFLIQYYNGEERAKGNILERFSAQQFPDLHSELNLSSLELGDSALYFCASSVVASGGINEQFFGPGTRLTVL.

This rearrangement joins TRBV9 to TRBJ2-3; D uncertain. The germline V and J ends were trimmed by 0 bases and 2 bases, with 7 bases remaining between them. The CDR3 sequence is 14 residues long. Germline V lookup: CDR1 SGDLS, CDR2 YYNGEE. CDR3 nucleotide sequence: TGTGCCAGCAGCGTAGTAGCCCCCACAGATACGCAGTATTTT. Translating it yields CASSVVAPTDTQYF.

V is TRBV7-9 and J is TRBJ1-1, with D unclear. Germline CDR1 and CDR2: SEHNR and FQNEAQ (reference sequence). The V gene lost 0 bases and the J gene lost 0 bases, with 5 bases spanning the gap. The CDR3 sequence is 14 residues long. CDR3 coding DNA: TGTGCCAGCAGCTTAGCACGAGTGAACACTGAAGCTTTCTTT. Translated: CASSLARVNTEAFF.

This sequence joins TRBV6-1 and TRBJ1-2, with D possibly matching TRBD1 (5 bases). This CDR3 is 12 amino acids long. Germline lookup yields CDR1 MNHNS and CDR2 SASEGT. Between the trimmed V and J ends, which lost 2 bases and 7 bases, there was a span of 8 bases. This chain's CDR3 is CASSEQGPGYTF. The CDR3 region has the DNA TGTGCCAGCAGTGAACAGGGTCCTGGCTACACCTTC.

The chain uses TRBV11-2 and TRBJ1-6; 9 positions agree with TRBD1. Germline-derived CDR1 and CDR2 are SGHAT and FQNNGV. V lost 5 bases and J lost 14; bases outside the gene matches: 7. The CDR3 covers 13 residues. The CDR3 protein is CASSPPGQGTLHF. Written as DNA, the CDR3 is TGTGCCAGCAGCCCGCCCGGACAGGGGACCCTCCACTTT.

The chain employs TRBV18 and TRBJ2-5; 9 positions agree with TRBD1. The J call may be faulty, since TRBJ2-7 better matches the DNA end. The CDR3 length is 14 residues. CDR1 is KGHSH, CDR2 LQKENI, per germline. As DNA, the CDR3 is TGTGCCAGCTCACCGGGACAGGGCTGGTACGAGCAGTACTTC. Encoded protein: CASSPGQGWYEQYF.

This chain connects TRBV7-3 to TRBJ1-1; D may be TRBD1 (6 bases). The germline V and J ends were trimmed by 5 bases and 3 bases, with 31 bases remaining between them. Germline V CDR1 and CDR2: SGHTA, FQGTGA. This CDR3 comprises 20 residues. This chain's CDR3 is CASSPGGPTGIRFGDTEAFF. Here the CDR3 DNA reads TGTGCCAGCAGCCCCGGAGGACCAACAGGGATAAGGTTCGGGGACACTGAAGCTTTCTTT. The entire variable domain, with the rest obtained from reference TRBV7-3 and TRBJ1-1, is as follows: GAGVSQTPSNKVTEKGKYVELRCDPISGHTALYWYRQSLGQGPEFLIYFQGTGAADDSGLPNDRFFAVRPEGSVSTLKIQRTERGDSAVYLCASSPGGPTGIRFGDTEAFFGQGTRLTVV.

The V gene is TRBV6-5, the J gene TRBJ1-2; TRBD1 might be the D (5 bases). Germline CDR1 MNHEY, CDR2 SVGAGI. The CDR3 runs to 14 residues. Trimming shortened V by 2 bases and J by 1 base, and 8 bases separated the two germline ends. The CDR3 protein is CASSYVDSNYGYTF. CDR3 coding DNA: TGTGCCAGCAGTTACGTCGACAGTAACTATGGCTACACCTTC.

This rearrangement joins TRBV6-1 to TRBJ1-4; D remains ambiguous. Trimming removed 3 bases at V and 8 bases at J, with 7 bases between. Germline V gene sequence: CDR1 MNHNS, CDR2 SASEGT. CDR3 length: 12 residues. CDR3 sequence reads: CASSERAEKLFF. The CDR3 DNA reads TGTGCCAGCAGTGAGAGGGCAGAAAAACTGTTTTTT.

The V gene is TRBV11-2, the J gene TRBJ2-5, with 8 positions matching TRBD2. CDR3 length equals 15 residues. V lost 4 bases and J lost 1; bases outside the gene matches: 5. CDR1 is SGHAT, CDR2 FQNNGV, per germline. Here the CDR3 reads CASSWGGTSQETQYF. The CDR3 DNA is TGTGCCAGCAGCTGGGGTGGGACTAGCCAAGAGACCCAGTACTTC.

This chain joins TRBV10-3 and TRBJ1-1, with D possibly matching TRBD1 (5 bases). CDR3 length: 14 residues. V lost 5 bases, J lost 1 base, and 11 bases lay in between. Germline CDR1 reads ENHRY; CDR2 reads SYGVKD. The CDR3 spells CAISPRDPNTEAFF. CDR3 coding DNA: TGTGCCATCAGTCCGCGGGACCCGAACACTGAAGCTTTCTTT.

This clone turned up a few times. The chain uses TRBV2 and TRBJ2-1; 12 bases line up with TRBD2. V was clipped by 7 bases and J by 8 bases; unmatched bases: 12. Germline V CDR1 and CDR2: SNHLY, FYNNEI. The CDR3 is 16 residues long. CDR3 DNA: TGTGCCAGCAAGCGACGACTAGCGGGAGAGTTAGATGAGCAGTTCTTC. This gives the protein CASKRRLAGELDEQFF.

A single count supports this clone. This rearrangement joins TRBV28 to TRBJ2-1; 12 bases are shared with TRBD2. The junction had 9 bases not matched to a gene; V was cut back by 2 bases and J by 7 bases. This CDR3 contains 17 residues. The germline V gene encodes CDR1 MDHEN and CDR2 SYDVKM. CDR3 in amino acids: CASSLTLTSGSRNEQFF. The CDR3 DNA reads TGTGCCAGCAGTTTAACGTTGACTAGCGGGAGTCGAAATGAGCAGTTCTTC.

This sequence joins TRBV18 and TRBJ2-5; no definite D call. Germline V CDR1 and CDR2: KGHSH, LQKENI. V gave up 6 bases and J gave up 5 bases, with 10 bases separating them. The CDR3 has 12 residues. As DNA, the CDR3 is TGTGCCAGCTCGTCCGAGGTGGAGACCCAGTACTTC. This sequence encodes CASSSEVETQYF.

The chain recombines TRBV2 with TRBJ1-3; tentatively, D is TRBD1 (6 bases). The CDR3 extends over 14 amino acids. Germline V CDR1 and CDR2: SNHLY, FYNNEI. Between the trimmed V and J ends, which lost 6 bases and 4 bases, there was a span of 13 bases. CDR3 DNA sequence: TGTGCCAGCAGGAACGACAGGACCGGAAACACCATATATTTT. Protein sequence: CASRNDRTGNTIYF.